These T cell receptor beta chains were read from a single sample in a study of shared clonotypes between healthy human individuals. Sequencing used immunoSEQ multiplex PCR; TCRdb keeps in-frame clones, though not all of them. This repertoire shows fewer than 850,000 clones, less than 95% found once; its top ten account for about 33%. Sequencing was carried out using memory CD8+ T cells from PBMCs. The receptor set was obtained from a man between 18 and 35 years old in good health. Some clones in this sample may be carry-over from other donors' samples. Both conserved end residues are part of each CDR3. D genes are given only for firm matches. Expanded clones get a size class; other rows say once, few or many, or leave the size out.

v_call,j_call,clone_size,d_call,cdr3_aa,cdr3_nt
TRBV6-4,TRBJ2-1,.,TRBD2,CASSLRAGGPLNEQFF,TGTGCCAGCAGTCTCCGGGCGGGAGGGCCTCTCAATGAGCAGTTCTTC
TRBV13,TRBJ2-3,.,TRBD2,CASAEGTSGNQDTQYF,TGTGCCAGCGCTGAAGGGACTAGCGGGAACCAGGATACGCAGTATTTT
TRBV7-9,TRBJ1-1,.,TRBD1,CASSRPQGLNTEAFF,TGTGCCAGCAGCCGACCACAGGGGTTGAACACTGAAGCTTTCTTT
TRBV27,TRBJ2-2,.,.,CASSLQVGGIYTGELFF,TGTGCCAGCAGTTTACAGGTCGGCGGGATCTACACCGGGGAGCTGTTTTTT
TRBV27,TRBJ2-1,.,.,CASSLIGGPTGEQFF,TGTGCCAGCAGTTTAATTGGGGGACCGACGGGAGAGCAGTTCTTC
TRBV7-8,TRBJ1-5,.,.,CASSRALNQPQHF,TGTGCCAGCAGCAGGGCCCTCAATCAGCCCCAGCATTTT
TRBV5-4,TRBJ1-1,.,.,CASSLGEAATEAFF,TGTGCCAGCAGCTTGGGGGAGGCGGCCACTGAAGCTTTCTTT
TRBV2,TRBJ2-3,.,.,CASSDWGMGTDTQYF,TGTGCCAGCAGTGATTGGGGCATGGGGACAGATACGCAGTATTTT
TRBV7-9,TRBJ1-1,.,.,CASSLTSYKNTEAFF,TGTGCCAGCAGCCTTACTTCGTATAAGAACACTGAAGCTTTCTTT
TRBV30,TRBJ2-7,.,.,CAGGDWGHYEQYF,TGTGCCGGGGGTGACTGGGGACACTACGAGCAGTACTTC
TRBV9,TRBJ2-7,few,TRBD2,CASSVVTSGEQYF,TGTGCCAGCAGCGTAGTGACTAGCGGCGAGCAGTACTTC
TRBV6-1,TRBJ1-1,.,.,CASSEVPTGIMNTEAFF,TGTGCCAGCAGTGAAGTACCGACAGGAATCATGAACACTGAAGCTTTCTTT
TRBV27,TRBJ1-1,.,TRBD1,CASSSAPGTGTNTEAFF,TGTGCCAGCAGCTCGGCCCCCGGGACAGGGACGAACACTGAAGCTTTCTTT
TRBV7-9,TRBJ1-2,.,.,CASSLVHTEGGYTF,TGTGCCAGCAGCTTAGTGCACACCGAGGGTGGCTACACCTTC
TRBV5-4,TRBJ2-1,.,.,CASSLPGPYNEQFF,TGTGCCAGCAGCTTGCCAGGGCCTTACAATGAGCAGTTCTTC
TRBV7-8,TRBJ2-1,.,TRBD2,CASSHVLAGGIDNEQFF,TGTGCCAGCAGCCACGTTCTAGCGGGAGGAATCGACAATGAGCAGTTCTTC
TRBV6-5,TRBJ2-3,.,.,CASSYGEYNLKDTQYF,TGTGCCAGCAGTTACGGGGAGTATAATCTCAAAGATACGCAGTATTTT
TRBV5-6,TRBJ2-7,.,TRBD1,CASSSPWDRGRHEQYF,TGTGCCAGCAGCTCCCCGTGGGACAGGGGTCGCCACGAGCAGTACTTC
TRBV6-5,TRBJ1-1,.,TRBD1,CASSLEDRANTEAFF,TGTGCCAGCAGTCTCGAGGACAGGGCGAACACTGAAGCTTTCTTT
TRBV28,TRBJ2-5,.,TRBD2,CASSLRSLSGRDETQYF,TGTGCCAGCAGTTTACGCTCTCTAAGCGGGAGGGATGAGACCCAGTACTTC
TRBV27,TRBJ2-7,.,.,CASGLRGEQYF,TGTGCCAGCGGCCTCAGGGGCGAGCAGTACTTC
TRBV28,TRBJ2-7,.,TRBD2,CASSSLAGPSYEQYF,TGTGCCAGCAGTTCGCTAGCGGGGCCCTCCTACGAGCAGTACTTC
TRBV27,TRBJ2-6,.,.,CASSSRATSSGANVLTF,TGTGCCAGCAGTTCCCGGGCTACGAGCTCTGGGGCCAACGTCCTGACTTTC
TRBV28,TRBJ1-1,.,.,CASSSAGLNTEAFF,TGTGCCAGCAGTTCGGCAGGGCTGAACACTGAAGCTTTCTTT
TRBV7-9,TRBJ2-7,.,TRBD1,CASSHRGQSSYEQYF,TGTGCCAGCAGCCACAGGGGGCAGAGCTCCTACGAGCAGTACTTC
TRBV6-5,TRBJ2-7,.,.,CASSYSTGESSYEQYF,TGTGCCAGCAGTTACTCGACTGGGGAAAGCTCCTACGAGCAGTACTTC
TRBV4-1,TRBJ2-5,.,.,CASSQGTGRGETQYF,TGCGCCAGCAGCCAAGGAACAGGGAGGGGAGAGACCCAGTACTTC
TRBV7-8,TRBJ2-7,.,.,CASSLVGVGYEQYF,TGTGCCAGCAGCTTAGTAGGGGTTGGGTACGAGCAGTACTTC
TRBV7-8,TRBJ2-7,.,.,CASRPRGAGEQYF,TGTGCCAGCAGGCCCCGGGGGGCGGGGGAGCAGTACTTC
TRBV27,TRBJ2-1,.,.,CASSPLGGSLSYNEQFF,TGTGCCAGCAGTCCCCTGGGGGGCAGTTTATCCTACAATGAGCAGTTCTTC
TRBV27,TRBJ2-1,.,.,CASSPLGLGTLSYNEQFF,TGTGCCAGCAGTCCGCTGGGGCTGGGTACCCTATCCTACAATGAGCAGTTCTTC
TRBV19,TRBJ1-5,.,.,CASRNDLEGNQPQHF,TGTGCCAGCCGAAATGACCTCGAGGGCAATCAGCCCCAGCATTTT
TRBV27,TRBJ1-1,.,.,CASSLSVGQGEAFF,TGTGCCAGCAGTTTATCGGTCGGTCAGGGCGAAGCTTTCTTT
TRBV19,TRBJ1-4,.,.,CASSIYSATNEKLFF,TGTGCCAGTAGTATTTACAGCGCAACTAATGAAAAACTGTTTTTT
TRBV11-1,TRBJ2-1,.,.,CASSMNEQFF,TGTGCCAGCAGTATGAATGAGCAGTTCTTC
TRBV19,TRBJ2-4,.,.,CASSILGGLAKNIQYF,TGTGCCAGTAGTATTCTTGGGGGCTTAGCCAAAAACATTCAGTACTTC
TRBV19,TRBJ2-7,.,.,CASSIVWSADEQYF,TGTGCCAGTAGTATCGTCTGGAGTGCGGACGAGCAGTACTTC
TRBV19,TRBJ1-5,.,.,CASSYRVGSNQPQHF,TGTGCCAGTAGTTACAGGGTGGGGAGCAATCAGCCCCAGCATTTT
TRBV27,TRBJ2-2,.,TRBD2,CASSWGGTGELFF,TGTGCCAGCAGTTGGGGGGGGACCGGGGAGCTGTTTTTT
TRBV28,TRBJ2-4,once,.,CASSQYSGRLAKNIQYF,TGTGCCAGCAGTCAATACAGCGGACGACTAGCCAAAAACATTCAGTACTTC
TRBV29-1,TRBJ2-7,.,.,CSVGHPSPTEQYF,TGCAGCGTCGGACACCCGTCTCCTACCGAGCAGTACTTC
TRBV25-1,TRBJ2-3,.,.,CASSEVGTDTQYF,TGTGCCAGCAGTGAGGTGGGCACAGATACGCAGTATTTT
TRBV2,TRBJ2-3,.,TRBD1,CASSVSLTGSSTDTQYF,TGTGCCAGCAGTGTGTCCCTGACAGGGTCTAGCACAGATACGCAGTATTTT